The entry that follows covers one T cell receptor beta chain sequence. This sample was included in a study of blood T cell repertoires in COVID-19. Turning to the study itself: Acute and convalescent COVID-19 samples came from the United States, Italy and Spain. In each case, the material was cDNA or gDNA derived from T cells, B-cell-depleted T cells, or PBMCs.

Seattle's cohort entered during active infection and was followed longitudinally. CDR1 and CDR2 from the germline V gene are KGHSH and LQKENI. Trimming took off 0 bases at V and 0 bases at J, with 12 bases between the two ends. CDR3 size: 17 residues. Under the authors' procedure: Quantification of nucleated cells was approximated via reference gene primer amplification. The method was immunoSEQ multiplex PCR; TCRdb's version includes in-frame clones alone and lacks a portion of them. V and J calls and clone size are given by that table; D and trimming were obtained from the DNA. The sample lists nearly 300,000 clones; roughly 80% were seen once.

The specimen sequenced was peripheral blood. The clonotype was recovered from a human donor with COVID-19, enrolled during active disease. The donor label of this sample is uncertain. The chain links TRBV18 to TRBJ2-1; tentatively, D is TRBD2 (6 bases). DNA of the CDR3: TGTGCCAGCTCACCACCTGGCGGGACCCTCTCCTACAATGAGCAGTTCTTC. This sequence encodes CASSPPGGTLSYNEQFF.